The sequence of this T cell receptor (beta chain) was determined in a study of shared clonotypes between healthy human individuals (dated by TCRdb to the early 2020s). Regarding the complete study: The cohort included three men and a couple of women between 18 and 49 years of age. The study deeply sequenced blood TCR repertoires of about 5 healthy adults to estimate repertoire size and the extent of clonotype sharing between individuals. To increase sequencing depth and limit assay-specific biases, TCR repertoire library preparation and sequencing were carried out by different laboratories using diverse techniques. Per donor, leukapheresis produced somewhere between about 0.85 and 8.9 billion PBMCs. Overall study outcomes, separate from this receptor: The small number of donors limited the genetic and exposure-history diversity represented. Based on pairwise subsampling, the degree of clonotype sharing among donors was expected to be affected by sequencing depth. Sampling was limited to blood, and TCR repertoires in tissue likely differ from TCR repertoires in blood.

Donors were healthy HIV-negative adults with no recently reported acute infections or vaccinations. All donors were Caucasian adults living in Nashville, Tennessee, USA. For unsorted samples, tens of millions of PBMCs were counted, and genomic DNA was extracted using the QIAamp DNA Blood Mini kit. After blood collection by leukapheresis, PBMCs were isolated using Ficoll-Histopaque density gradient centrifugation and then cryopreserved in the vapor phase of liquid nitrogen. Notes on this clone: What this receptor recognizes is not known. No per-base quality is available; no much larger clone lies one base away.

Using the deep immunoSEQ assay, TCR CDR3 regions were amplified from genomic DNA by multiplex PCR. Extracted genomic DNA from each cell subset was spread evenly across all wells of several immunoSEQ 96-well plates, with each plate serving as a replicate. For unsorted PBMC, approximately 310 ng genomic DNA, equal to 30,000 or so T cell genomes, was loaded into each replicate PCR. Unsorted PBMC genomic DNA was sequenced across ten immunoSEQ deep assay plates. Purified libraries were measured with a Qubit 3.0 fluorometer, size-checked on a Bioanalyzer 2100, and measured again with the KAPA Library Quantification kit. Each immunoSEQ 96-well plate was sequenced on its own single-read 150-cycle Illumina NextSeq 550 flow cell. On the study's bioinformatics: The immunoSEQ output contained only junctional sequences without quality scores, so filtering could not match that applied to full-length reads. To assign V/J genes and CDR3, sequences were annotated using PyIR, a Python wrapper for IgBLAST v1.9, with IMGT germline references. Any read was removed if the V/J assignment was weak (E-value above 1e-6), the CDR3 was missing, or the read contained stop codons, out-of-frame junctions, or ambiguous translated residues. A V3J clonotype was defined by an identical inferred V gene, J gene, and CDR3 amino acid sequence. Percentage overlap between repertoires was calculated by dividing the number of shared unique clonotypes by the size of the smaller repertoire. Three approaches were used to assess repertoire richness: RTK rarefaction, the Chao1 estimator, and Recon v2.1 estimates of unobserved clonotypes. TCRdb took this table from immuneACCESS and kept in-frame rearrangements with V and J called. Such tables lack part of the clones; where checked against another copy, unresolved V genes explain under half of the gap, and the rest is unexplained. V and J calls and clone size are given by that table; D and trimming were obtained from the DNA. Within this sample are about half a million clones, with 70% to 80% of them counted one time only. Around 14% of the sample rests with the top ten.

The CDR3 spans 14 residues, from the cysteine through the phenylalanine. CDR3 DNA is the only sequence kept; it has 42 bases, read in frame from the first base. V ends up 2 bases short and J 5 bases short, with an unmatched junction base count of 4. Looking up the germline V gene yields CDR1 SGHTA and CDR2 FQGNSA. Rearrangement joined TRBV7-2 to TRBJ1-1; TRBD1 agrees with 8 junctional bases. The sample consisted of PBMCs. This clonotype was sampled from a woman aged 40 to 50 in good health. Some clones in this sample may be carry-over from other donors' samples. The nucleotides read TGTGCCAGCAGCTTACAGGGGGCGAGGACTGAAGCTTTCTTT. This is translated as CASSLQGARTEAFF.